The 31 T cell receptor beta chains below were found in one sample sequenced in a study of T cell responses to AZD1222 COVID-19 vaccine. Generated by immunoSEQ multiplex PCR, the TCRdb table keeps only in-frame clones and is missing some. This table has tens of thousands of clones, about 92% appearing once. The sample was peripheral blood, taken on day 0 of AZD1222 vaccination. Receptor source: an adult in good health.

This chain links TRBV11-1 with TRBJ2-7; 7 bases map to TRBD2. Germline V gives CDR1 SGHAT, CDR2 FQDESV (reference sequence). Trimming at V came to 8 bases and at J to 5 bases, leaving 6 bases not matched to a gene. This CDR3 contains 12 residues. CDR3 sequence (DNA): TGTGCCAGCCAGCGGGGAGTCGACGAGCAGTACTTC. Amino acid sequence: CASQRGVDEQYF.

The V call is TRBV3-1 (or the pseudogene TRBV3-2), the J call TRBJ1-6; D gene uncertain. CDR1 and CDR2 (germline): LGHDT, YNNKEL (reference sequence). The CDR3 length is 12 residues. Deletions cut 0 bases from V and 9 bases from J, with 3 bases between. Here the CDR3 reads CASSQETSPLHF. The CDR3 region has the DNA TGTGCCAGCAGCCAAGAAACTTCACCCCTCCACTTT.

V is TRBV2 and J is TRBJ1-1; D might be TRBD1 (5 bases). The germline gives CDR1 SNHLY, CDR2 FYNNEI. The CDR3 loop spans 15 amino acids. Trimming pared 5 bases from V and 5 bases from J, leaving 18 bases between. The CDR3 region is CASSWDRPLGTEAFF. DNA of the CDR3: TGTGCCAGCAGTTGGGACCGTCCCTTGGGGACTGAAGCTTTCTTT.

The gene calls are TRBV9 and TRBJ1-3; TRBD1 aligns across 9 bases. Unmatched junction bases numbered 3, after V lost 3 bases and J lost 2 bases. This CDR3 region has 15 residues. Germline lookup yields CDR1 SGDLS and CDR2 YYNGEE. The CDR3 here is CASSAGQGAGNTIYF. For the CDR3, the DNA is TGTGCCAGCAGCGCGGGACAGGGTGCTGGAAACACCATATATTTT. The whole variable domain, filled in from reference TRBV9 and TRBJ1-3, reads DSGVTQTPKHLITATGQRVTLRCSPRSGDLSVYWYQQSLDQGLQFLIQYYNGEERAKGNILERFSAQQFPDLHSELNLSSLELGDSALYFCASSAGQGAGNTIYFGEGSWLTVV.

The chain recombines TRBV5-4 with TRBJ1-2; 9 positions match TRBD1. V dropped 2 bases and J dropped 7; count of bases not matched to a gene: 12. Germline V gene data show CDR1 as SGHNT and CDR2 as YYREEE (reference sequence). This CDR3 is 16 amino acids long. The CDR3 here is CASSLQGAPSGGGYTF. The CDR3 coding sequence is TGTGCCAGCAGCTTACAGGGGGCCCCTTCAGGAGGTGGCTACACCTTC. Variable domain in full (rest from reference TRBV5-4 and TRBJ1-2): ETGVTQSPTHLIKTRGQQVTLRCSSQSGHNTVSWYQQALGQGPQFIFQYYREEENGRGNFPPRFSGLQFPNYSSELNVNALELDDSALYLCASSLQGAPSGGGYTFGSGTRLTVV.

This clone came up once. CDR3 loop: CASSSGQGTGELFF. The CDR3 nucleotides are TGTGCCAGCAGCTCGGGACAGGGCACCGGGGAGCTGTTTTTT. V and J are TRBV28 and TRBJ2-2, with 9 bases aligning to TRBD1. The CDR3 totals 14 residues. Trimming took 6 bases from V and 4 from J; bases not matched to a gene: 3. Germline loops: CDR1 MDHEN, CDR2 SYDVKM. The full variable domain, in which reference TRBV28 and TRBJ2-2 provide the parts outside the CDR3, is DVKVTQSSRYLVKRTGEKVFLECVQDMDHENMFWYRQDPGLGLRLIYFSYDVKMKEKGDIPEGYSVSREKKERFSLILESASTNQTSMYLCASSSGQGTGELFFGEGSRLTVL.

The genes are TRBV3-1 (or the pseudogene TRBV3-2) and TRBJ1-1; D not resolved. CDR1 LGHDT and CDR2 YNNKEL come from the germline V gene (reference sequence). The CDR3 has 12 amino acids. The V gene lost 5 bases and the J gene lost 0 bases, with 4 bases spanning the gap. CDR3 DNA: TGTGCCAGCAGCAGGGTGAACACTGAAGCTTTCTTT. This codes for CASSRVNTEAFF.

CDR3 in DNA: TGTGCCAGCAGCCAAGAAGGGACAAGCTACACCTTC. Its protein is CASSQEGTSYTF. The chain couples TRBV3-1 (or the pseudogene TRBV3-2) to TRBJ1-2, with D tentatively TRBD1 (6 bases). V was shortened by 0 bases and J by 9 bases, with 8 bases between the two germline ends. The CDR3 contains 12 residues. Per the germline V gene, CDR1 is LGHDT and CDR2 is YNNKEL (reference sequence).

This chain connects TRBV5-1 to TRBJ1-1; a weak D match, TRBD1 (6 bases). The CDR3 totals 15 residues. With 1 base removed from V and 4 bases from J, the gap between germline ends came to 14 bases. Germline V lookup: CDR1 SGHRS, CDR2 YFSETQ. The CDR3 bases are TGCGCCAGCAGCTTGTCGCCGGGACAAGGCACTGAAGCTTTCTTT. Its translation is CASSLSPGQGTEAFF.

The chain couples TRBV27 to TRBJ2-1, with TRBD1 identical over 9 bases. CDR3 length: 21 residues. Trimming took 3 bases from V and 7 from J; bases not matched to a gene: 25. Germline lookup yields CDR1 MNHEY and CDR2 SMNVEV (reference sequence). CDR3 DNA: TGTGCCAGCAGTTTTAACCCACCTCGACAGGGGGTATCTAAAGCTGAAAATGAGCAGTTCTTC. Encoded protein: CASSFNPPRQGVSKAENEQFF.

This chain's CDR3 is CASSQSAVLAKNIQYF. In DNA, the CDR3 is TGTGCCAGCAGCCAAAGCGCGGTACTAGCCAAAAACATTCAGTACTTC. V and J are TRBV3-1 (or the pseudogene TRBV3-2) and TRBJ2-4, with unresolved D. The CDR3 sequence is 16 residues long. The germline V and J ends were trimmed by 2 bases and 0 bases, with 11 bases remaining between them. Germline loops: CDR1 LGHDT, CDR2 YNNKEL (reference sequence).

The J gene is TRBJ1-1, the V gene TRBV3-1 (or the pseudogene TRBV3-2); D may be TRBD1 (5 bases). CDR1 and CDR2 from the germline V gene are LGHDT and YNNKEL (reference sequence). This CDR3 comprises 15 residues. The V end was cut by 4 bases, the J end by 2 bases, with 14 bases between. CDR3 sequence (DNA): TGTGCCAGCAGCCTCGGCTGGGGACCAAACACTGAAGCTTTCTTT. Translation: CASSLGWGPNTEAFF.

The chain combines TRBV10-1 with TRBJ1-1; TRBD1 is a possible D gene (6 bases). Deletions cut 8 bases from V and 0 bases from J, with 16 bases between. The V gene's germline CDR1 is WNHNN and CDR2 SYGVQD (reference sequence). The CDR3 has 15 amino acids. DNA of the CDR3: TGCGCCAGCGCCGCGGAGGGGGGCATGAACACTGAAGCTTTCTTT. This encodes CASAAEGGMNTEAFF.

The rearrangement uses TRBV5-4 and TRBJ1-2; a weak D match, TRBD1 (6 bases). The CDR3 totals 14 residues. Deletions cut 4 bases from V and 4 bases from J, with 14 bases between. Germline V lookup: CDR1 SGHNT, CDR2 YYREEE (reference sequence). DNA for the CDR3: TGTGCCAGCAGCAAATACACAGGGATCTATGGCTACACCTTC. It translates to CASSKYTGIYGYTF.

The chain joins TRBV5-1 to TRBJ2-3; TRBD2 matches 11 bases. V trimming: 0 bases; J trimming: 0 bases; junction bases outside the gene matches: 9. CDR1 is SGHRS and CDR2 is YFSETQ in the germline V gene. The CDR3 sequence is 19 residues long. The CDR3 region has the DNA TGCGCCAGCAGCTTGGTTAGCGGGGGGGCGTTCACTAGCACAGATACGCAGTATTTT. It specifies CASSLVSGGAFTSTDTQYF.

This clone was seen only a few times. This chain uses TRBV29-1 with TRBJ2-5; 7 positions match TRBD1. Trimming cost V 3 bases and J 4 bases; bases outside gene matches: 8. Germline CDR1 SQVTM, CDR2 ANQGSEA. CDR3 size: 14 residues. The CDR3 region is CSVESQGVGETQYF. The CDR3 DNA is TGCAGCGTTGAGTCCCAGGGGGTCGGAGAGACCCAGTACTTC. Using reference TRBV29-1 and TRBJ2-5 for the parts outside the CDR3, the full variable domain is SAVISQKPSRDICQRGTSLTIQCQVDSQVTMMFWYRQQPGQSLTLIATANQGSEATYESGFVIDKFPISRPNLTFSTLTVSNMSPEDSSIYLCSVESQGVGETQYFGPGTRLLVL.

This sequence joins TRBV5-1 and TRBJ1-5, with D perhaps matching TRBD1 (5 bases). Germline V lookup: CDR1 SGHRS, CDR2 YFSETQ. The CDR3 spans 16 residues. V lost 0 bases, J lost 0 bases, and 10 bases lay in between. This CDR3 reads CASSLEGGGSNQPQHF. The CDR3 DNA follows: TGCGCCAGCAGCTTGGAGGGCGGGGGTAGCAATCAGCCCCAGCATTTT.

This chain uses TRBV24-1 with TRBJ2-2; D ambiguous. The CDR3 loop spans 14 amino acids. V lost 7 bases and J lost 4, with 12 bases in between. Germline lookup yields CDR1 KGHDR and CDR2 SFDVKD. This CDR3 reads CATRPDEATGELFF. CDR3 DNA sequence: TGTGCCACCAGACCAGACGAGGCCACCGGGGAGCTGTTTTTT.

This rearrangement joins TRBV5-4 to TRBJ1-2, with unresolved D. The CDR3 totals 16 residues. The V end lost 0 bases, the J end lost 0 bases, and 12 bases lay between the germline ends. The germline V gene has CDR1 SGHNT and CDR2 YYREEE (reference sequence). The CDR3: CASSLGGRPANYGYTF. In nucleotides, the CDR3 is TGTGCCAGCAGCTTGGGTGGCAGACCAGCTAACTATGGCTACACCTTC.

The chain links TRBV19 to TRBJ2-4, with D perhaps TRBD2 (5 bases). The CDR3 length is 15 residues. Germline CDR1 is LNHDA and CDR2 is SQIVND (reference sequence). The germline V and J ends were trimmed by 3 bases and 3 bases, with 12 bases remaining between them. CDR3 in DNA: TGTGCCAGTAGTATCGGGGTAGCAGGCAAAAACATTCAGTACTTC. Protein product: CASSIGVAGKNIQYF.

The genes are TRBV28 and TRBJ2-3; TRBD2 aligns across 7 bases. Germline V lookup: CDR1 MDHEN, CDR2 SYDVKM. The CDR3 sequence is 19 residues long. V was clipped by 4 bases and J by 0 bases; unmatched bases: 16. This CDR3 is CASSSGGWTRVTSTDTQYF. CDR3 DNA sequence: TGTGCCAGCAGTTCCGGGGGGTGGACCCGGGTGACTAGCACAGATACGCAGTATTTT.

This clone came up once. V usage is TRBV6-5 and J usage is TRBJ2-7; no firm D call. The V end lost 0 bases, the J end lost 0 bases, and 9 bases lay between the germline ends. This CDR3 spans 15 amino acids. The germline V gene encodes CDR1 MNHEY and CDR2 SVGAGI. The DNA for the CDR3 is TGTGCCAGCAGTTACTCGTTGGCCAACTCCTACGAGCAGTACTTC. Protein sequence: CASSYSLANSYEQYF.

This clone was picked up a small number of times. J is TRBJ2-1 and V is TRBV5-6, with 11 nucleotides matching TRBD2. CDR3 length: 16 amino acids. After removal of 1 base from V and 4 bases from J, the junction contained 4 bases not matched to a gene. Germline lookup yields CDR1 SGHDT and CDR2 YYEEEE. CDR3 region: CASSLRWTSGYNEQFF. The CDR3 DNA is TGTGCCAGCAGCTTGCGTTGGACTAGCGGGTACAATGAGCAGTTCTTC.

The chain carries TRBV27 and TRBJ2-2; the match to TRBD1 covers 9 bases. CDR1 is MNHEY and CDR2 is SMNVEV in the germline V gene (reference sequence). The junction had 8 bases not matched to a gene; V was cut back by 6 bases and J by 6 bases. The CDR3 sequence is 15 residues long. CDR3 amino acids: CASSKTGGSAGELFF. The DNA for the CDR3 is TGTGCCAGCAGCAAGACAGGGGGAAGCGCCGGGGAGCTGTTTTTT.

The chain combines TRBV5-1 with TRBJ1-4; D is uncertain. CDR1 and CDR2 (germline): SGHRS, YFSETQ. Trimming left V 2 bases short and J 6 bases short, with 17 bases between. The CDR3 is 16 residues long. The CDR3 protein is CASSFRSGQVDEKLFF. The CDR3 DNA reads TGCGCCAGCAGCTTTCGTTCCGGGCAGGTGGATGAAAAACTGTTTTTT.

The chain couples TRBV2 to TRBJ1-4; 8 bases match TRBD1. The CDR3 contains 14 residues. The junction had 7 bases not matched to a gene; V was cut back by 9 bases and J by 4 bases. Germline lookup yields CDR1 SNHLY and CDR2 FYNNEI. The CDR3 region has the DNA TGTGCCAGTACACTACAGGGGGGTAATGAAAAACTGTTTTTT. It yields the protein CASTLQGGNEKLFF.

The chain joins TRBV25-1 to TRBJ2-7; 8 bases match TRBD1. Germline V CDR1 and CDR2: MGHDK, SYGVNS. The length of the CDR3 is 12 residues. V lost 7 bases, J lost 6 bases, and 5 bases stayed unmatched. The CDR3 region has the DNA TGTGCCAGCAATGACAGGGGCACCGAGCAGTACTTC. The encoded protein is CASNDRGTEQYF.

With regard to this clone: The junction shows a germline mismatch at one end, possibly a read error. The rearrangement links TRBV7-8 to TRBJ2-1; D gene ambiguous. The CDR3 length is 18 residues. Looked up from germline, CDR1 is SGHVS and CDR2 is FQNEAQ. CDR3 sequence reads: CASTHPSGSSVVYYEQFF. The CDR3 DNA reads TGTGCCAGCACCCACCCTTCGGGCTCTTCCGTTGTCTACTATGAGCAGTTCTTC. Full variable domain (rest looked up from reference TRBV7-8 and TRBJ2-1): GAGVSQSPRYKVAKRGQDVALRCDPISGHVSLFWYQQALGQGPEFLTYFQNEAQLDKSGLPSDRFFAERPEGSVSTLKIQRTQQEDSAVYLCASTHPSGSSVVYYEQFFGPGTRLTVL.

This chain links TRBV2 with TRBJ1-1, with D possibly being TRBD1 (6 bases). The CDR3 loop spans 15 amino acids. Germline CDR1 reads SNHLY; CDR2 reads FYNNEI. The V end was cut by 7 bases, the J end by 4 bases, with 19 bases between. CDR3 sequence: CASTATGVTPTEAFF. CDR3 DNA sequence: TGTGCCAGCACCGCGACAGGAGTAACGCCCACTGAAGCTTTCTTT.

CDR3 sequence (DNA): TGTGCCACCAGCAGAGTGGCCGGAATAGGTTCCTACGAGCAGTACTTC. Its translation is CATSRVAGIGSYEQYF. The rearrangement joins TRBV15 to TRBJ2-7; D call uncertain. Germline V gives CDR1 LNHNV, CDR2 YYDKDF (reference sequence). The length of the CDR3 is 16 residues. V lost 1 base to trimming and J lost 1 base, with 14 bases between them.

The chain uses TRBV5-8 and TRBJ1-2; TRBD1 might be the D (6 bases). The V end lost 5 bases, the J end lost 4 bases, and 18 bases lay between the germline ends. This CDR3 comprises 15 residues. From germline, CDR1 is SGHTS and CDR2 YDEGEE. The CDR3 here is CASRFPGAKSYGYTF. In nucleotides, the CDR3 is TGTGCCAGCAGATTCCCAGGGGCGAAAAGCTATGGCTACACCTTC.